This T cell receptor (beta chain) was identified in a study of ipilimumab plus nivolumab after autologous stem cell transplantation. TCRdb's copy holds only in-frame clones and misses some; the assay was immunoSEQ multiplex PCR. The repertoire consists of about 43,000 clones, with around nine tenths occurring once and the leading ten covering 0.88%. The V gene end was trimmed by 2 bases and the J gene end by 7 bases; junction bases not matched to a gene: 6. CDR1 is MDHEN, CDR2 SYDVKM, per germline. CDR3 size: 15 residues. V usage is TRBV28 and J usage is TRBJ1-4, with 8 bases matching TRBD1. This clonotype was obtained from a male donor with multiple myeloma. Source: PBMCs, taken in a trial of ipilimumab plus nivolumab as post-transplant consolidation. In nucleotides, the CDR3 is TGTGCCAGCAGTTTAATCGGAACAGGGGGTGAAAAACTGTTTTTT. Translated, it gives CASSLIGTGGEKLFF.